This TCR beta chain was identified during a study of cytomegalovirus exposure and HLA in healthy donors. Study observations and caveats: From TCR beta sequences, most subjects' HLA-A and HLA-B alleles were reportedly predicted accurately. Earlier analysis found most TCR beta V segments productive about 87% or about 30% of the time.

For this clone: Its specificity is unknown.

13 Jbeta primers and 60 Vbeta primers were used for the PCR. Sequencing was performed with immunoSEQ multiplex PCR; in TCRdb, only in-frame clones are kept and a portion is missing. The data show about 89,000 clones, 76% seen once. The germline V and J ends were trimmed by 4 bases and 3 bases, with 13 bases remaining between them. Germline CDR1 and CDR2: SGDLS and YYNGEE. The CDR3 has 14 residues. V gene TRBV9 combines with J gene TRBJ1-1, with D possibly matching TRBD1 (6 bases). The TCR sequence derives from a male donor in good health and CMV-seronegative. The sequenced sample consisted of PBMCs. CDR3 in amino acids: CASSIKGEHTEAFF. The DNA of the CDR3 is TGTGCCAGCAGCATTAAGGGGGAGCACACTGAAGCTTTCTTT.